These 22 T cell receptor beta chains share one sample of origin, sequenced in a study of PD-L1 blockade in urothelial cancer. Repertoires were generated with immunoSEQ multiplex PCR, while TCRdb's copy carries only in-frame clones and drops some. The table has roughly 29,000 clones, approximately 81% seen once. Documented time point: peripheral blood 6 weeks after treatment start. The specimen was PBMCs, collected around atezolizumab (anti-PD-L1) treatment. The receptors originated from a man between 65 and 80 years old with urothelial cancer.

The rearrangement links TRBV7-6 to TRBJ1-2; D call uncertain. V dropped 1 base and J dropped 7 bases, with 10 bases sitting between them. The CDR3 is 13 residues long. Germline CDR1 reads SGHVS; CDR2 reads FNYEAQ. CDR3 DNA sequence: TGTGCCAGCAGCTTAGGCACCGGCGGTGGCTACACCTTC. It is translated as CASSLGTGGGYTF.

V is TRBV7-2 and J is TRBJ2-3, with D perhaps matching TRBD2 (5 bases). Germline V lookup: CDR1 SGHTA, CDR2 FQGNSA. Trimming shortened V by 6 bases and J by 1 base, and 17 bases separated the two germline ends. CDR3 size: 16 residues. CDR3 nucleotides: TGTGCCAGCAGACCCCCCCCCGGGATGGGCACAGATACGCAGTATTTT. This encodes CASRPPPGMGTDTQYF.

In this sample, this clone turned up once. The chain joins TRBV21-1 to TRBJ2-7; TRBD1 reflects the table's D call only, with no check against the DNA. TRBV21-1 is a known pseudogene. CDR3 length equals 16 residues. Here the CDR3 reads CASSKAAETASYEQYF. For the CDR3, the DNA is TGTGCCAGCAGCAAAGCGGCAGAGACAGCCTCCTACGAGCAGTACTTC.

The chain couples TRBV10-3 to TRBJ2-3, with 15 nucleotides matching TRBD2. The V segment lost 4 bases and the J segment 4 bases; nucleotides outside the gene matches: 0. The CDR3 has 15 residues. Germline lookup yields CDR1 ENHRY and CDR2 SYGVKD. The CDR3 bases are TGTGCCATCAGTGGGACTAGCGGGAGGGCAGATACGCAGTATTTT. It specifies CAISGTSGRADTQYF.

The V and J genes are TRBV11-2 and TRBJ2-1; perhaps TRBD2 as D (6 bases). The V and J ends lost 7 bases and 2 bases respectively, with 15 bases between them. CDR3 length equals 15 residues. The germline CDR1 and CDR2 sequences are SGHAT and FQNNGV. The CDR3 nucleotides read TGTGCCAGCACCTCCGAGCGGGTGGCCTACAATGAGCAGTTCTTC. Protein product: CASTSERVAYNEQFF.

This chain uses TRBV28 with TRBJ1-5; TRBD1 matches at 7 bases. Germline-derived CDR1 and CDR2 are MDHEN and SYDVKM. The CDR3 consists of 13 residues. The ends lost 7 bases at V and 3 bases at J; junction bases unmatched: 3. The CDR3 region is CASNDRVNQPQHF. The CDR3 DNA is TGTGCCAGCAACGACAGGGTCAATCAGCCCCAGCATTTT.

The gene calls are TRBV7-3 and TRBJ1-4; TRBD1 might be the D (5 bases). V lost 7 bases, J lost 6 bases, and 27 bases lay in between. Germline V gene lookup returns CDR1 SGHTA and CDR2 FQGTGA. The CDR3 covers 18 residues. CDR3 nucleotides: TGTGCCAGCACCATATGGTGGGGCAGGAGCCCGGGGGATGAAAAACTGTTTTTT. It is translated as CASTIWWGRSPGDEKLFF.

This chain links TRBV18 with TRBJ2-7, with D perhaps matching TRBD2 (6 bases). CDR1 and CDR2 (germline): KGHSH, LQKENI. The V end was cut by 6 bases, the J end by 0 bases, with 12 bases between. The CDR3 is 14 residues long. Here the CDR3 reads CASSGGVSSYEQYF. The CDR3 coding sequence is TGTGCCAGCTCCGGAGGGGTGAGCTCCTACGAGCAGTACTTC.

The rearrangement links TRBV6-5 to TRBJ1-5; TRBD1 agrees at 9 bases. Per the germline V gene, CDR1 is MNHEY and CDR2 is SVGAGI. The CDR3 is 15 amino acids. Trimming cost V 6 bases and J 4 bases; bases outside gene matches: 7. For the CDR3, the DNA is TGTGCCAGCAGCAGCCGGACAGGGGTGAATCAGCCCCAGCATTTT. Translating it yields CASSSRTGVNQPQHF.

The genes are TRBV6-4 and TRBJ2-5, with D tentatively TRBD1 (6 bases). The CDR3 covers 18 residues. Germline V gene sequence: CDR1 MRHNA, CDR2 SNTAGT. V was clipped by 4 bases and J by 1 base, with 22 bases between them. The CDR3 loop is CASSALFPTGAVQETQYF. Here the CDR3 DNA reads TGTGCCAGCAGTGCCCTGTTCCCGACAGGTGCCGTCCAAGAGACCCAGTACTTC.

The chain couples TRBV7-9 to TRBJ2-1, with 10 bases fitting TRBD2. V lost 5 bases to trimming and J lost 7 bases; unmatched junction nucleotides: 8. The V gene's germline CDR1 is SEHNR and CDR2 FQNEAQ (reference sequence). This CDR3 comprises 15 residues. The CDR3, as DNA: TGTGCCAGCAGCCCAGTTAGCGGGGGGCGGAATGAGCAGTTCTTC. Its protein is CASSPVSGGRNEQFF.

V and J are TRBV19 and TRBJ1-1; D perhaps matches TRBD1 (5 bases). The germline V gene has CDR1 LNHDA and CDR2 SQIVND (reference sequence). The CDR3 is 12 residues long. V dropped 7 bases and J dropped 7 bases, with 13 bases sitting between them. The CDR3: CASTLLGGEAFF. For the CDR3, the DNA is TGTGCCAGTACCCTTCTCGGGGGTGAAGCTTTCTTT.

The gene calls are TRBV18 and TRBJ2-1; 10 nucleotides line up with TRBD1. From germline, CDR1 is KGHSH and CDR2 LQKENI. V trimming: 6 bases; J trimming: 1 base; junction bases outside the gene matches: 9. The CDR3 sequence is 17 residues long. As DNA, the CDR3 is TGTGCCAGCTCTCCATCGACAGGGGGCATGTCCTACAATGAGCAGTTCTTC. This codes for CASSPSTGGMSYNEQFF.

The chain is built from TRBV5-1 and TRBJ2-5, with 13 bases lining up with TRBD2. CDR3 length: 15 amino acids. The V segment lost 4 bases and the J segment 3 bases; nucleotides outside the gene matches: 3. Germline V gives CDR1 SGHRS, CDR2 YFSETQ. CDR3 nucleotides: TGCGCCAGCAGCACTAGCGGGAGGGCTAAAGAGACCCAGTACTTC. This translates into CASSTSGRAKETQYF.

This chain uses TRBV18 with TRBJ1-3; a weak D match, TRBD1 (5 bases). Germline-derived CDR1 and CDR2 are KGHSH and LQKENI. The CDR3 loop spans 16 amino acids. V shed 4 bases and J shed 0 bases, with 13 bases lying between them. The CDR3 loop reads CASSRGGTTSGNTIYF. The CDR3 DNA is TGTGCCAGCTCACGGGGGGGGACGACCTCTGGAAACACCATATATTTT.

The chain links TRBV19 to TRBJ2-3, with 10 bases identical to TRBD2. The junction had 0 bases not matched to a gene; V was cut back by 6 bases and J by 0 bases. CDR3 size: 14 residues. The germline V gene encodes CDR1 LNHDA and CDR2 SQIVND (reference sequence). CDR3 sequence reads: CASRTSGSTDTQYF. CDR3 DNA sequence: TGTGCCAGTAGGACTAGCGGGAGCACAGATACGCAGTATTTT.

The chain carries TRBV10-3 and TRBJ2-3, with a possible D match to TRBD2 (6 bases). V dropped 10 bases and J dropped 0 bases, with 17 bases sitting between them. Germline CDR1 is ENHRY and CDR2 is SYGVKD. The CDR3 spans 15 residues. The CDR3 nucleotides are TGTGCCACCCTAAGAGGTGGAGGGAGCACAGATACGCAGTATTTT. It translates to CATLRGGGSTDTQYF.

CDR3 protein: CAISEVDYEQYF. The CDR3 DNA follows: TGTGCCATCAGTGAGGTAGACTACGAGCAGTACTTC. J is TRBJ2-7 and V is TRBV10-3, with D uncertain. Trimming pared 2 bases from V and 3 bases from J, leaving 5 bases between. Germline V CDR1 and CDR2: ENHRY, SYGVKD. This CDR3 has 12 amino acids.

The genes are TRBV7-8 and TRBJ1-1; TRBD1 is a possible D gene (6 bases). V was cut by 6 bases and J by 1 base, with 15 bases left in between. Germline values: CDR1 SGHVS, CDR2 FQNEAQ. The CDR3 loop spans 15 amino acids. The CDR3 here is CASRKSPGQNTEAFF. CDR3 sequence (DNA): TGTGCCAGCAGAAAAAGTCCGGGACAGAACACTGAAGCTTTCTTT.

The genes are TRBV25-1 and TRBJ2-7; D perhaps matches TRBD1 (5 bases). The germline CDR1 and CDR2 sequences are MGHDK and SYGVNS. V lost 3 bases and J lost 7, with 10 bases in between. The length of the CDR3 is 12 residues. CDR3 coding DNA: TGTGCCAGCAGTGATCAGGGTAGGGAGCAGTACTTC. Amino acids: CASSDQGREQYF.

The chain uses TRBV6-1 and TRBJ2-7; the D gene is possibly TRBD1 (5 bases). Trimming left V 4 bases short and J 6 bases short, with 13 bases between. This CDR3 contains 13 residues. Germline V gives CDR1 MNHNS, CDR2 SASEGT. The CDR3 loop reads CASSGVKGIEQYF. The CDR3 DNA reads TGTGCCAGCAGTGGAGTGAAGGGGATCGAGCAGTACTTC.

The V gene is TRBV25-1, the J gene TRBJ1-4; 10 nucleotides align to TRBD1. CDR1 is MGHDK, CDR2 SYGVNS, per germline. V lost 3 bases to trimming and J lost 5 bases; unmatched junction nucleotides: 9. CDR3 length: 17 residues. Written as DNA, the CDR3 is TGTGCCAGCAGTGATCGCGGACAGGGGGGACGAAATGAAAAACTGTTTTTT. The encoded protein is CASSDRGQGGRNEKLFF.